This record concerns one TCR beta chain sequence. The antigen is not known. CDR3 size: 12 residues. Germline CDR1 SQVTM, CDR2 ANQGSEA. V lost 4 bases and J 2 bases, leaving 8 bases between the germline ends. These data originate in a study of spatial heterogeneity in lung cancer. Study overall: As counted in raw reads, each unique TCR and UMI combination appeared more than ten times on average.

Regarding the study as a whole: Blood showed ubiquitous tumor TCRs more often at resection than at routine follow-up.

On each TCR cDNA molecule, a unique molecular identifier was present. TCRdb reprocessed the 5' RACE reads with MiXCR, giving one entry per CDR3 protein. The sample consists of around 12,000 distinct CDR3 sequences, over 15% of them appearing once. Time point meaning: sample taken at primary tumor resection. In each case, whole RNA from tumor, nontumor lung or frozen PBMC was sequenced unsorted. Donors were roughly 70 untreated early-stage non-small cell lung cancer patients. This chain links TRBV29-1 with TRBJ2-5; the D gene is possibly TRBD1 (5 bases). The specimen was PBMCs, collected at surgery. The TCR originated in a male donor with early-stage non-small cell lung cancer. The chain's CDR3 is CSVGQRQETQYF. DNA of the CDR3: TGCAGCGTTGGACAGCGACAAGAGACCCAGTACTTC.